The 2 T cell receptor beta chains presented below share a single source sample, sequenced in a study of breast tumors, draining lymph nodes, adjacent tissues. TCRdb redid the calling of the multiplex PCR reads with MiXCR, one entry per CDR3 protein. The sample shows 270,000 or so distinct CDR3 sequences, 30% to 35% of them seen only once. The lymph nodes were axillary draining lymph nodes from breast cancer patients. Sample: axillary lymph node tissue. Every receptor here comes from a female donor with breast cancer. Some clones in this sample may be carry-over from other donors' samples.

Only one count was recorded for this clonotype. The chain joins TRBV6-2 or TRBV6-3 to TRBJ2-2, with 13 bases aligning to TRBD2. CDR1 and CDR2 (germline): MNHEY, SVGEGT. V shed 5 bases and J 6 bases; nucleotides not matched to a gene: 9. The CDR3 totals 17 residues. The CDR3 DNA reads as TGTGCCAGCAGTACGTGGACTAGCGGGAGAGGGGCCGGGGAGCTGTTTTTT. This gives the protein CASSTWTSGRGAGELFF.

This clonotype was seen only a few times. The chain combines TRBV18 with TRBJ2-6; 7 bases are shared with TRBD1. The ends lost 4 bases at V and 9 bases at J; junction bases unmatched: 12. The CDR3 totals 16 residues. Germline values: CDR1 KGHSH, CDR2 LQKENI. For the CDR3, the DNA is TGTGCCAGCTCACAAACGCTGACAGGGTATGGCAACGTCCTGACTTTC. Its translation: CASSQTLTGYGNVLTF.